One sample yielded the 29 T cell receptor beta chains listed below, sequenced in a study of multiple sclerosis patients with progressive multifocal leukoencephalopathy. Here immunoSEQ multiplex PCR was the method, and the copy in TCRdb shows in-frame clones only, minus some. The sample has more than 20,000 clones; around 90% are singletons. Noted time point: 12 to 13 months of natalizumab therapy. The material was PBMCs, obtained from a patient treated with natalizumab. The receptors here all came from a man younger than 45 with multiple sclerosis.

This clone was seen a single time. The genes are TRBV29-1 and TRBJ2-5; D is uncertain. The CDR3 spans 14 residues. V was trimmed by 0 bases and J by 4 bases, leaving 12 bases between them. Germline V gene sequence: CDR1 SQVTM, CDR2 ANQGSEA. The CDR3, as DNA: TGCAGCGTTGAAGATTGGGCTGAGAGAGAGACCCAGTACTTC. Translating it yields CSVEDWAERETQYF.

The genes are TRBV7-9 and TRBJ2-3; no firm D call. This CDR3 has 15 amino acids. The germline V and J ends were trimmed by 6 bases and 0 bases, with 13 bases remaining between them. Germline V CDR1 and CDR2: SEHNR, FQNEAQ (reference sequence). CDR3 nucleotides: TGTGCCAGCAGTCAATTATCAAAAAGCACAGATACGCAGTATTTT. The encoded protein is CASSQLSKSTDTQYF.

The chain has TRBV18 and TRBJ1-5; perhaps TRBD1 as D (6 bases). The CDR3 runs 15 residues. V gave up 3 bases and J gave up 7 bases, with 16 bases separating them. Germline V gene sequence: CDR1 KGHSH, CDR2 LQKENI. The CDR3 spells CASSPGAQGVQPQHF. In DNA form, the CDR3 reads TGTGCCAGCTCACCGGGGGCACAGGGTGTCCAGCCCCAGCATTTT.

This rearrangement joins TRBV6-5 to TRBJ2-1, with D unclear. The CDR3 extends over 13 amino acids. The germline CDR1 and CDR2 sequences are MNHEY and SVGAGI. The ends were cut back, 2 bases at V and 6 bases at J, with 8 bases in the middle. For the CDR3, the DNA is TGTGCCAGCAGTTACCCGGGTTCCAATGAGCAGTTCTTC. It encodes CASSYPGSNEQFF.

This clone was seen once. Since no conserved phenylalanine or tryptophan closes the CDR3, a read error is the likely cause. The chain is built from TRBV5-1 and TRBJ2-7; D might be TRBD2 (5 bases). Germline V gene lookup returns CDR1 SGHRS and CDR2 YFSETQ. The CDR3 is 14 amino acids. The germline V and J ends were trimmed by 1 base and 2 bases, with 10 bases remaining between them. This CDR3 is CASSLTSLTYEQYL. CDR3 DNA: TGCGCCAGCAGCTTGACTAGTTTAACCTACGAGCAGTACCTC.

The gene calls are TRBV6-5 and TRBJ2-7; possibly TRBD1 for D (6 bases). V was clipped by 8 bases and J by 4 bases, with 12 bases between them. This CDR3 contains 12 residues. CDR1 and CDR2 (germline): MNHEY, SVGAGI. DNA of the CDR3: TGTGCCAGCTCGGGACATCTTTACGAGCAGTACTTC. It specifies CASSGHLYEQYF.

In DNA, the CDR3 is TGTGCCAGCAGCTTACGGGACAGCTACGAGCAGTACTTC. It is translated as CASSLRDSYEQYF. The J gene is TRBJ2-7, the V gene TRBV7-3; 7 bases fit TRBD1. This CDR3 comprises 13 residues. Germline trimming cut 2 bases from V and 3 bases from J; bases unmatched to any gene: 1. Germline V CDR1 and CDR2: SGHTA, FQGTGA.

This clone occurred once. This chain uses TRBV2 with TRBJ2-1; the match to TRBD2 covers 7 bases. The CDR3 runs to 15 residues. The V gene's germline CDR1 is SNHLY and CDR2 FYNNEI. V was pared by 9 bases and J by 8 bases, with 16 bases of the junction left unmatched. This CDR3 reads CASATQLIAGHEQFF. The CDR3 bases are TGTGCCAGTGCCACTCAGCTCATAGCGGGCCATGAGCAGTTCTTC. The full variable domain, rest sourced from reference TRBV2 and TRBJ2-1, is EPEVTQTPSHQVTQMGQEVILRCVPISNHLYFYWYRQILGQKVEFLVSFYNNEISEKSEIFDDQFSVERPDGSNFTLKIRSTKLEDSAMYFCASATQLIAGHEQFFGPGTRLTVL.

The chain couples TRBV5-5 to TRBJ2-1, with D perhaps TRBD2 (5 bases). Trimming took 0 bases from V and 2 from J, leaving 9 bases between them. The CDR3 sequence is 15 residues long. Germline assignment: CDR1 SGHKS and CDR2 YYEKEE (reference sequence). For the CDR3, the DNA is TGTGCCAGCAGCTTGGGTGGGAGACCCTACAATGAGCAGTTCTTC. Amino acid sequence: CASSLGGRPYNEQFF. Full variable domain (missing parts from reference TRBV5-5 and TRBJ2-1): DAGVTQSPTHLIKTRGQQVTLRCSPISGHKSVSWYQQVLGQGPQFIFQYYEKEERGRGNFPDRFSARQFPNYSSELNVNALLLGDSALYLCASSLGGRPYNEQFFGPGTRLTVL.

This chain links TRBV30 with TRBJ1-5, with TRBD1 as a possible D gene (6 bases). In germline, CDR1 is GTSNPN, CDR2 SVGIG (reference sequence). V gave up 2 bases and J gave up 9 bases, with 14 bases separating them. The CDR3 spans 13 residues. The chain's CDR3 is CAWSLRDKGPQHF. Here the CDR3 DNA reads TGTGCCTGGAGTCTTCGGGACAAAGGGCCCCAGCATTTT. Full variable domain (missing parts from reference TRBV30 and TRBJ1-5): SQTIHQWPATLVQPVGSPLSLECTVEGTSNPNLYWYRQAAGRGLQLLFYSVGIGQISSEVPQNLSASRPQDRQFILSSKKLLLSDSGFYLCAWSLRDKGPQHFGDGTRLSIL.

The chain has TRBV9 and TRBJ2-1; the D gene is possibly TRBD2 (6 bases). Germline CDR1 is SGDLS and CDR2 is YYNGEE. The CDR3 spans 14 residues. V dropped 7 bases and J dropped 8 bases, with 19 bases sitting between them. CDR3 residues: CASRGGDFSDEQFF. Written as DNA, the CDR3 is TGTGCCAGCCGGGGTGGGGACTTTAGCGATGAGCAGTTCTTC.

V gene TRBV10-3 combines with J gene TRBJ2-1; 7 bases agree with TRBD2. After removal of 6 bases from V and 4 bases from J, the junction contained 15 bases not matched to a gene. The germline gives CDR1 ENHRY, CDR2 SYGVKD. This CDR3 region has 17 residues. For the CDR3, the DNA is TGTGCCATCAGGACGGGGACTAAAGGAAGTGGGTACAATGAGCAGTTCTTC. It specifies CAIRTGTKGSGYNEQFF.

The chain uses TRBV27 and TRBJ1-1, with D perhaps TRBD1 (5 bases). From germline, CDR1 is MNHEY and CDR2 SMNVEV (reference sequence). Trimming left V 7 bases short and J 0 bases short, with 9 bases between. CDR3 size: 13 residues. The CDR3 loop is CASTWGVNTEAFF. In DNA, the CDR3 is TGTGCCAGCACCTGGGGCGTGAACACTGAAGCTTTCTTT.

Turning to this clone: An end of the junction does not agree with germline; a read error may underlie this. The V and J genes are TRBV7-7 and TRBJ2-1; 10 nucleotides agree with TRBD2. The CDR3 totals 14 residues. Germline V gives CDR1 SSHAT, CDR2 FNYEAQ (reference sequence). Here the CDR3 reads CASSAGTSVTEQFF. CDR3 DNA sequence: TGTGCTAGCAGCGCCGGGACTAGCGTAACTGAGCAGTTCTTC.

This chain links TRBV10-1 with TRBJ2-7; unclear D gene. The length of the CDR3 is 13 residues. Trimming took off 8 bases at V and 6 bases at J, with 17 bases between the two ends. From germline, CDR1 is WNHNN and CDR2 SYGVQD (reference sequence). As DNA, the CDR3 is TGCGCCAGCGAGGCCCGACGCTCGGCCGAGCAGTACTTC. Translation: CASEARRSAEQYF.

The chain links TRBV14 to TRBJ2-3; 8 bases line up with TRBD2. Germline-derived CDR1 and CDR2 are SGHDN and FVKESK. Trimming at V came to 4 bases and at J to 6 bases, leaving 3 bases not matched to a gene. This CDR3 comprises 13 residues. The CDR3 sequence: CASSPLAADTQYF. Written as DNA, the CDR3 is TGTGCCAGCAGCCCACTAGCGGCGGATACGCAGTATTTT.

The CDR3 DNA reads TGCACCAGCAGCCAAGGGGCTAGCGGGGGGGCACGCGGAGATACGCAGTATTTT. Translation gives CTSSQGASGGARGDTQYF. The V and J genes are TRBV1 and TRBJ2-3; TRBD2, the D gene given by the table, was not confirmed from the DNA. TRBV1 is an annotated pseudogene. This CDR3 is built from 18 residues.

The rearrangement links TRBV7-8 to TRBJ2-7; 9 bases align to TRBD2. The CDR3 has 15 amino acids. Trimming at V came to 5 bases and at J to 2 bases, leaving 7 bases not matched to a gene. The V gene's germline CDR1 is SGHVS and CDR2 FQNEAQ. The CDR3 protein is CASSETSGLTYEQYV. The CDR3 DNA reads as TGTGCCAGCAGCGAAACTAGCGGGCTTACCTACGAGCAGTACGTC.

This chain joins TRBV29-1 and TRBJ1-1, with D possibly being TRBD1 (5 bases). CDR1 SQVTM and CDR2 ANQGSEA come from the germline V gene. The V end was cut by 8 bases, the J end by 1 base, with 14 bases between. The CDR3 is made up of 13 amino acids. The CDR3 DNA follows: TGCAGCTCCCGGGGAGGGACGAACACTGAAGCTTTCTTT. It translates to CSSRGGTNTEAFF.

The CDR3 protein is CAIYDRGQEQYF. CDR3 nucleotide sequence: TGTGCCATCTACGACAGGGGGCAGGAGCAGTACTTC. This chain joins TRBV10-3 and TRBJ2-5; TRBD1 agrees at 10 bases. Per the germline V gene, CDR1 is ENHRY and CDR2 is SYGVKD. The junction had 8 bases not matched to a gene; V was cut back by 8 bases and J by 11 bases. This CDR3 comprises 12 residues.

The CDR3 sequence is CASSLLLGPYNEQFF. Written as DNA, the CDR3 is TGTGCCAGCAGCCTCCTATTAGGACCCTACAATGAGCAGTTCTTC. The rearrangement links TRBV11-2 to TRBJ2-1, with D unresolved. Germline CDR1 SGHAT, CDR2 FQNNGV. CDR3 length: 15 amino acids. The V and J ends lost 5 bases and 2 bases respectively, with 13 bases between them.

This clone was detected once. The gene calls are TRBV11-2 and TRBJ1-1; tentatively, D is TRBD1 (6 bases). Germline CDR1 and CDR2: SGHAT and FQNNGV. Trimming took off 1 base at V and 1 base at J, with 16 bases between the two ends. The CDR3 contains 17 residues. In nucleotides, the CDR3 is TGTGCCAGCAGCTTAGGACAGGTCCCCGGAGAGAACACTGAAGCTTTCTTT. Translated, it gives CASSLGQVPGENTEAFF.

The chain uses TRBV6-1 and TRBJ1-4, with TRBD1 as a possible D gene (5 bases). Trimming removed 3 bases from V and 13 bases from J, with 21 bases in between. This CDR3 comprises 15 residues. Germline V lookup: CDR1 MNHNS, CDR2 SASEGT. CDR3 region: CASSDARGRGRGLFF. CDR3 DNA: TGTGCCAGCAGTGACGCCCGGGGGAGGGGACGAGGACTGTTTTTT.

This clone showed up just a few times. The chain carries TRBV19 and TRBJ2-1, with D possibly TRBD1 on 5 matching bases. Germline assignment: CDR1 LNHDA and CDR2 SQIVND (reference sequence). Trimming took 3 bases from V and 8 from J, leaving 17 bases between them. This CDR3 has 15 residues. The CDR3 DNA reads TGTGCCAGTAGTATCGCCAGGGCTGGTTTGGATGAGCAGTTCTTC. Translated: CASSIARAGLDEQFF.

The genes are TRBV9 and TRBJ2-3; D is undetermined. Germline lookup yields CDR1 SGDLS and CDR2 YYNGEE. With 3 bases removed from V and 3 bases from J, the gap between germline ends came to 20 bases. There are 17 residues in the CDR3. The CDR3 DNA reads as TGTGCCAGCAGCGCCCTCTTTAAAGAGGATTGGACAGATACGCAGTATTTT. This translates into CASSALFKEDWTDTQYF.

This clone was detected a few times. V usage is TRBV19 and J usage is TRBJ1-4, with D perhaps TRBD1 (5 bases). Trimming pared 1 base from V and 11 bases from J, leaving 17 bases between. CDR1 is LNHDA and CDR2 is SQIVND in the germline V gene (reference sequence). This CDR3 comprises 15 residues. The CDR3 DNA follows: TGTGCCAGTAGTATAGGCTCCGGGACGGTGGGGAAACTGTTTTTT. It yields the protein CASSIGSGTVGKLFF.

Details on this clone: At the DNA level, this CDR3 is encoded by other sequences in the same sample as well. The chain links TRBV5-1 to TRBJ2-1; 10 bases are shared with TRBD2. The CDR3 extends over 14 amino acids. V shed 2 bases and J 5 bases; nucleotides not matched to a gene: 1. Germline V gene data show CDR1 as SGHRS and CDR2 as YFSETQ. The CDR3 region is CASSFLAGDNEQFF. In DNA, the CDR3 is TGCGCCAGCAGCTTTCTAGCGGGAGACAATGAGCAGTTCTTC.

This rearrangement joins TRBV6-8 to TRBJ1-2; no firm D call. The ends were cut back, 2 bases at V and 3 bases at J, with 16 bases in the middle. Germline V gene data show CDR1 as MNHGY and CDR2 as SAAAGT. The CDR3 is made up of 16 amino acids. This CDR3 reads CASSYLGVLGHYGYTF. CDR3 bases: TGTGCCAGCAGTTACCTCGGGGTCTTAGGGCACTATGGCTACACCTTC.

The CDR3 loop reads CASSLGLAGASALYNEQFF. The CDR3, as DNA: TGTGCCAGCAGCCTCGGGCTAGCGGGAGCCTCCGCGCTCTACAATGAGCAGTTCTTC. The chain recombines TRBV11-2 with TRBJ2-1; 10 nucleotides align to TRBD2. The CDR3 is made up of 19 amino acids. Germline loops: CDR1 SGHAT, CDR2 FQNNGV. The trim removed 5 bases at V and 3 bases at J, leaving 16 bases unmatched.